Below, one T cell receptor beta chain is given with its context. This clonotype came up a few times. Its antigen remains undetermined. Base-call qualities are not available, and no considerably larger clone is one nucleotide away. The library relied on RT-PCR. Sequencing instrument: Illumina HiSeq 2500. The public reads were run again by TCRdb, first through fastp at Q25 and then through MiXCR, and only productive beta chains were kept. Duplicate CDR3 protein sequences are folded into a single record with the most common DNA and genes. This sample comprises roughly 630,000 distinct CDR3 sequences, about 14% of them detected only once. Approximately 7.6% of the sample rests with the top ten. From the cysteine through the phenylalanine, the CDR3 covers 16 amino acids. Only the CDR3 DNA stays, 48 bases, in frame from base 1. Trimming leaves V shorter by 3 bases and J shorter by 1 base, with the junction holding 5 bases beyond the gene matches. CDR1 is given as LNHDA and CDR2 as SQIVND, both from the germline V gene (reference sequence).

The data originate from a study of response to subunit inactivated influenza vaccine (dated by TCRdb to 2016 to 2019). With regard to the full study: The study used deep quantitative T cell receptor repertoire profiling to track responses to a trivalent subunit inactivated influenza vaccine. What the research found in general, with its limitations: It was suggested by the authors that each seasonal influenza vaccination may recruit only a limited number of new T cells.

The origin of this receptor is a man aged 50 to 60 who received an inactivated influenza vaccine. Donor details come from another sample of the same person, matched by shared clones. This material consisted of PBMCs from blood, taken around 15 days before vaccination. Recombination connected TRBV19 to TRBJ2-3, with 9 middle bases fitting TRBD2. The nucleotides read TGTGCCAGTAGTATCACGGCTAGCGGGGGCACAGATACGCAGTATTTT. This codes for CASSITASGGTDTQYF.